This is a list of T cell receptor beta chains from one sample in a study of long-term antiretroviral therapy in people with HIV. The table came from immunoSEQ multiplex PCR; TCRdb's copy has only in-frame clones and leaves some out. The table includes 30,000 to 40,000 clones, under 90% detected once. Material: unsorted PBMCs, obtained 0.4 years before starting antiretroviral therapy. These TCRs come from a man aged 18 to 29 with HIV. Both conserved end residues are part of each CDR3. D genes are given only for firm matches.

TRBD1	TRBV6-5	CASSLEGARSPLHF
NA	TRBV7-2	CASSLTGNNEQFF
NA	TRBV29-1	CSVTPVLIGETQYF
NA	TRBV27	CASSLGFGLNQPQHF
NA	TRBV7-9	CASSLNWNQPQHF
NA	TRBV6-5	CASSYGGFPTYEQYF
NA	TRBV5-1	CASSFPGQGQAEQFF
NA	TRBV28	CASTIGGSSADTQYF
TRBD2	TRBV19	CASSISGRARHTGELFF
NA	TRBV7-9	CASSLGVQETQYF
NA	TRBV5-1	CASSLAGTNAYEQYF
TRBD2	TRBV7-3	CASSPGVAGLEQYF
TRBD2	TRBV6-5	CATSSGSGGTDTQYF
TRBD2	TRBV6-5	CASSRFGGDTQYF
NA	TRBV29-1	CSVAPGDNYGYTF
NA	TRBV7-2	CASSPGTPSEQYF
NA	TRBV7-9	CASSLVSRRSEQYF
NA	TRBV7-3	CASSFLVASRRSSYEQYF
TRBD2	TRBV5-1	CASSLAEAGVGEQFF
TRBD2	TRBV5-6	CASSTGLAKNIQYF
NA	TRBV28	CASRGRVYNSPLHF
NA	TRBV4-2	CASSHGRQFTGMNTEAFF
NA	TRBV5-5	CASSLLVMEGNTIYF
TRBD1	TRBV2	CASTGQGVGYTGELFF